This record covers a single TCR beta chain. These data are taken from a study of OX40 agonist ivuxolimab in advanced cancers. Only in-frame clones appear in the TCRdb table, and some are missing; sequencing was by immunoSEQ multiplex PCR. The sample carries 50,000 to 55,000 clones, roughly 88% recorded once. The CDR3 runs to 16 residues. The germline CDR1 and CDR2 sequences are KGHSH and LQKENI. The V and J ends lost 6 bases and 2 bases respectively, with 17 bases between them. This TCR was sampled from an adult with an advanced solid tumor such as melanoma, head and neck, liver or kidney cancer. This sequence joins TRBV18 and TRBJ1-5, with D perhaps matching TRBD1 (5 bases). The starting material was CD4+ or CD8+ T cells sorted from blood, obtained in a trial of the OX40 agonist ivuxolimab. CDR3 bases: TGTGCCAGCTCCCCCGGGACGGCTTTGGGCAATCAGCCCCAGCATTTT. This encodes CASSPGTALGNQPQHF.